This T cell receptor beta chain was retrieved from a study of T cells in Graves' hyperthyroidism and ophthalmopathy. Using RNA transcripts as the source, TCR beta CDR3 regions were amplified. During a first-round RT-PCR of the TCR CDR3, the HTBI primer set was used. Via MiXCR, TCRdb re-called the multiplex PCR reads, giving one row per CDR3 protein. The sample lists about 400,000 distinct CDR3 sequences; approximately 15% were seen once. Germline CDR1 MNHNS, CDR2 SASEGT. This CDR3 comprises 14 residues. Trimming removed 7 bases at V and 6 bases at J, with 18 bases between. Sequencing was done on a sample of blood. The sequence came from a man younger than 30 with Graves' ophthalmopathy. The rearrangement links TRBV6-1 to TRBJ1-1; maybe TRBD1 (6 bases). CDR3 in amino acids: CASIIWTAPPEAFF. The CDR3 coding sequence is TGTGCCAGCATTATCTGGACAGCACCACCTGAAGCTTTCTTT.